The rows below give T cell receptor beta chains drawn from one sample of a study of blood T cell repertoires in COVID-19. Here immunoSEQ multiplex PCR was the method, and the copy in TCRdb shows in-frame clones only, minus some. This table has 450,000 to 500,000 clones, about 85% appearing once. The sequenced sample consisted of PBMCs or T cells enriched from blood (not recorded which). Every receptor here comes from a woman aged 18-30 years who had recovered from COVID-19. CDR3s include the opening cysteine and the closing phenylalanine or tryptophan. Each record gives: V gene, D gene, J gene, clone size, CDR3 protein, CDR3 DNA. D genes are given only for firm matches. Expanded clones get a size class; other rows say once, few or many, or leave the size out.

v_call: TRBV3-1/TRBV3-2
d_call: .
j_call: TRBJ1-2
clone_size: .
cdr3_aa: CASSQDLLLGNYGYTF
cdr3_nt: TGTGCCAGCAGCCAAGATCTCCTCCTAGGAAACTATGGCTACACCTTC

v_call: TRBV30
d_call: TRBD2
j_call: TRBJ2-5
clone_size: once
cdr3_aa: CAWKKAGGKETQYF
cdr3_nt: TGTGCCTGGAAAAAGGCGGGGGGAAAAGAGACCCAGTACTTC

v_call: TRBV5-1
d_call: TRBD2
j_call: TRBJ2-3
clone_size: .
cdr3_aa: CASSGPIAGATDTQYF
cdr3_nt: TGCGCCAGCAGCGGGCCTATAGCGGGGGCGACAGATACGCAGTATTTT

v_call: TRBV7-9
d_call: TRBD1
j_call: TRBJ1-1
clone_size: once
cdr3_aa: CASSLPRQGTSTEAFF
cdr3_nt: TGTGCCAGCAGCCTTCCCCGACAGGGGACGAGCACTGAAGCTTTCTTT

v_call: TRBV25-1
d_call: .
j_call: TRBJ2-2
clone_size: .
cdr3_aa: CASSPTGTFTGELFF
cdr3_nt: TGTGCCAGCAGTCCTACGGGGACTTTCACCGGGGAGCTGTTTTTT

v_call: TRBV27
d_call: .
j_call: TRBJ2-6
clone_size: .
cdr3_aa: CASSFIPALGANVLTF
cdr3_nt: TGTGCCAGCAGTTTTATCCCTGCGTTGGGGGCCAACGTCCTGACTTTC

v_call: TRBV11-2
d_call: .
j_call: TRBJ2-2
clone_size: .
cdr3_aa: CASTSVLKATGELFF
cdr3_nt: TGTGCCAGCACCAGCGTACTTAAGGCGACCGGGGAGCTGTTTTTT

v_call: TRBV6-2/TRBV6-3
d_call: TRBD2
j_call: TRBJ2-7
clone_size: .
cdr3_aa: CASSYSLSSGGALVSYEQYF
cdr3_nt: TGTGCCAGCAGTTACTCCCTCTCTAGCGGGGGGGCTCTAGTCTCCTACGAGCAGTACTTC

v_call: TRBV19
d_call: .
j_call: TRBJ2-3
clone_size: .
cdr3_aa: CASSIGAAYTDTQYF
cdr3_nt: TGTGCCAGTAGTATAGGAGCGGCGTACACAGATACGCAGTATTTT

v_call: TRBV4-1
d_call: .
j_call: TRBJ2-3
clone_size: .
cdr3_aa: CASSQVVLKRGNTDTQYF
cdr3_nt: TGCGCCAGCAGCCAAGTAGTCCTTAAACGCGGTAACACAGATACGCAGTATTTT

v_call: TRBV5-4
d_call: .
j_call: TRBJ1-2
clone_size: .
cdr3_aa: CASRQDSNYGYTF
cdr3_nt: TGTGCCAGCAGACAGGACAGTAACTATGGCTACACCTTC

v_call: TRBV7-9
d_call: TRBD1
j_call: TRBJ1-1
clone_size: .
cdr3_aa: CASSFRTGSNTEAFF
cdr3_nt: TGTGCCAGCAGCTTTCGGACAGGGTCGAACACTGAAGCTTTCTTT

v_call: TRBV9
d_call: .
j_call: TRBJ1-1
clone_size: .
cdr3_aa: CASSVYRAGDTEAFF
cdr3_nt: TGTGCCAGCAGCGTTTACAGGGCAGGTGACACTGAAGCTTTCTTT

v_call: TRBV11-2
d_call: .
j_call: TRBJ2-6
clone_size: .
cdr3_aa: CASSLRAGSGANVLTF
cdr3_nt: TGTGCCAGCAGCTTACGAGCAGGGTCTGGGGCCAACGTCCTGACTTTC

v_call: TRBV2
d_call: .
j_call: TRBJ1-1
clone_size: .
cdr3_aa: CASSESLNTEAFF
cdr3_nt: TGTGCCAGCAGTGAAAGCTTGAACACTGAAGCTTTCTTT

v_call: TRBV5-5
d_call: TRBD1
j_call: TRBJ1-6
clone_size: .
cdr3_aa: CASSFQGEDSPLHF
cdr3_nt: TGTGCCAGCAGCTTTCAGGGGGAAGATTCACCCCTCCACTTT

v_call: TRBV5-1
d_call: .
j_call: TRBJ2-7
clone_size: .
cdr3_aa: CASSLLVDSYEQYF
cdr3_nt: TGCGCCAGCAGCTTGTTGGTAGACTCGTACGAGCAGTACTTC

v_call: TRBV6-5
d_call: TRBD1
j_call: TRBJ1-1
clone_size: once
cdr3_aa: CASSPQGAGNTEAFF
cdr3_nt: TGTGCCAGCAGTCCACAGGGGGCAGGGAACACTGAAGCTTTCTTT

v_call: TRBV25-1
d_call: .
j_call: TRBJ2-3
clone_size: .
cdr3_aa: CASSERRGLRGTDTQYF
cdr3_nt: TGTGCCAGCAGTGAACGTAGGGGACTCCGGGGCACAGATACGCAGTATTTT

v_call: TRBV2
d_call: .
j_call: TRBJ1-2
clone_size: .
cdr3_aa: CASSEVDYGYTF
cdr3_nt: TGTGCCAGCAGTGAAGTCGACTATGGCTACACCTTC

v_call: TRBV12-3/TRBV12-4
d_call: TRBD1
j_call: TRBJ1-2
clone_size: .
cdr3_aa: CASSQDRVIGYTF
cdr3_nt: TGTGCCAGCAGCCAGGACAGGGTGATTGGCTACACCTTC

v_call: TRBV6-4
d_call: .
j_call: TRBJ1-2
clone_size: .
cdr3_aa: CASSADSTGYTF
cdr3_nt: TGTGCCAGCAGCGCGGACAGTACCGGCTACACCTTC

v_call: TRBV10-3
d_call: TRBD1
j_call: TRBJ1-1
clone_size: .
cdr3_aa: CAISDRLGQGGLGNTEAFF
cdr3_nt: TGTGCCATCAGTGATCGGCTCGGTCAGGGGGGCCTTGGGAACACTGAAGCTTTCTTT

v_call: TRBV11-2
d_call: .
j_call: TRBJ1-6
clone_size: .
cdr3_aa: CASSLQGISPLHF
cdr3_nt: TGTGCCAGCAGCTTACAGGGGATTTCACCCCTCCACTTT

v_call: TRBV27
d_call: TRBD2
j_call: TRBJ2-7
clone_size: .
cdr3_aa: CASSLAPLTSGGPHEQYF
cdr3_nt: TGTGCCAGCAGTTTAGCACCTCTCACTAGCGGGGGGCCCCACGAGCAGTACTTC

v_call: TRBV2
d_call: .
j_call: TRBJ2-5
clone_size: .
cdr3_aa: CASILVEETQYF
cdr3_nt: TGTGCCAGCATATTGGTAGAAGAGACCCAGTACTTC

v_call: TRBV6-1
d_call: .
j_call: TRBJ1-1
clone_size: .
cdr3_aa: CASSDQDGGTEAFF
cdr3_nt: TGTGCCAGCAGTGACCAAGACGGGGGAACTGAAGCTTTCTTT

v_call: TRBV3-1/TRBV3-2
d_call: .
j_call: TRBJ1-5
clone_size: .
cdr3_aa: CASSQDYTRNQPQHF
cdr3_nt: TGTGCCAGCAGCCAAGATTATACGCGAAATCAGCCCCAGCATTTT

v_call: TRBV7-2
d_call: TRBD1
j_call: TRBJ1-5
clone_size: .
cdr3_aa: CASSFWTGRDQPQHF
cdr3_nt: TGTGCCAGCAGCTTTTGGACAGGGCGTGATCAGCCCCAGCATTTT

v_call: TRBV5-1
d_call: .
j_call: TRBJ1-3
clone_size: .
cdr3_aa: CASSLGLSGNTIYF
cdr3_nt: TGCGCCAGCAGCTTGGGACTCTCTGGAAACACCATATATTTT

v_call: TRBV12-1
d_call: .
j_call: TRBJ2-7
clone_size: .
cdr3_aa: CASSFARRTYEQYF
cdr3_nt: TGTGCCAGCAGCTTTGCTAGGAGAACCTACGAGCAGTACTTC

v_call: TRBV10-3
d_call: .
j_call: TRBJ2-7
clone_size: .
cdr3_aa: CAISEEQLYYEQYF
cdr3_nt: TGTGCCATCAGTGAGGAACAGCTGTACTACGAGCAGTACTTC

v_call: TRBV11-2
d_call: .
j_call: TRBJ1-5
clone_size: .
cdr3_aa: CASSLGPGGNQPQHF
cdr3_nt: TGTGCCAGCAGCTTAGGGCCAGGGGGCAATCAGCCCCAGCATTTT

v_call: TRBV6-1
d_call: .
j_call: TRBJ1-4
clone_size: .
cdr3_aa: CASSEQQSNEKLFF
cdr3_nt: TGTGCCAGCAGTGAACAACAGTCTAATGAAAAACTGTTTTTT

v_call: TRBV18
d_call: .
j_call: TRBJ1-5
clone_size: .
cdr3_aa: CASSPVAGEPQHF
cdr3_nt: TGTGCCAGCTCACCCGTGGCAGGGGAGCCCCAGCATTTT

v_call: TRBV19
d_call: TRBD1
j_call: TRBJ1-2
clone_size: .
cdr3_aa: CASSIDGQAPNYGYTF
cdr3_nt: TGTGCCAGTAGTATAGACGGACAGGCCCCTAACTATGGCTACACCTTC

v_call: TRBV5-1
d_call: TRBD2
j_call: TRBJ2-3
clone_size: .
cdr3_aa: CASRASGEGADTQYF
cdr3_nt: TGCGCCAGCAGAGCTAGCGGGGAGGGGGCAGATACGCAGTATTTT

v_call: TRBV30
d_call: TRBD2
j_call: TRBJ2-1
clone_size: .
cdr3_aa: CARETSGGYNEQFF
cdr3_nt: TGTGCCAGAGAGACTAGCGGGGGGTACAATGAGCAGTTCTTC

v_call: TRBV7-2
d_call: .
j_call: TRBJ2-5
clone_size: .
cdr3_aa: CASSSRMGGEETQYF
cdr3_nt: TGTGCCAGCAGCTCCCGGATGGGGGGAGAAGAGACCCAGTACTTC

v_call: TRBV7-9
d_call: .
j_call: TRBJ1-1
clone_size: .
cdr3_aa: CASSLGGREETEAFF
cdr3_nt: TGTGCCAGCAGCTTAGGAGGGAGAGAAGAAACTGAAGCTTTCTTT

v_call: TRBV5-6
d_call: TRBD1
j_call: TRBJ1-1
clone_size: .
cdr3_aa: CASSLGTGVHQAFF
cdr3_nt: TGTGCCAGCAGCTTGGGGACAGGGGTTCACCAAGCTTTCTTT